The 31 T cell receptor beta chains presented below share a single source sample, sequenced in a study of spatial heterogeneity in lung cancer. In TCRdb, the 5' RACE reads were re-called with MiXCR into one record per CDR3 protein. The sample carries about 15,000 distinct CDR3 sequences, roughly 3.9% recorded once. Specified time point: sample taken at primary tumor resection. The sequencing here drew on normal lung tissue next to the tumor, taken at surgery. These receptors came from a male donor with early-stage non-small cell lung cancer.

This clonotype was picked up many times. This beta chain appears as a stray read in a library generated for alpha chains; its size is not informative. The chain has TRBV20-1 and TRBJ1-1, with a possible D match to TRBD1 (5 bases). The CDR3 consists of 13 residues. The V end lost 4 bases, the J end lost 5 bases, and 14 bases lay between the germline ends. Germline values: CDR1 DFQATT, CDR2 SNEGSKA (reference sequence). CDR3 sequence reads: CSAMEGQGTEAFF. The DNA for the CDR3 is TGCAGTGCTATGGAGGGGCAGGGAACTGAAGCTTTCTTT.

This clonotype was recorded many times. This beta chain appears as a stray read in a library generated for alpha chains; its size is not informative. This chain joins TRBV12-3 or TRBV12-4 and TRBJ2-7, with 10 bases identical to TRBD1. J was trimmed by 5 bases and V by 6 bases; bases with no gene match: 7. This CDR3 has 14 residues. CDR3 nucleotides: TGTGCCAGCAGCGGACAGGGGGGTAGGAACGAGCAGTACTTC. Protein sequence: CASSGQGGRNEQYF.

This clonotype has at least ten counts. This beta chain is off target for a library built for alpha chains, so its abundance means little. The genes are TRBV3-1 and TRBJ2-2, with D perhaps matching TRBD2 (6 bases). V was trimmed by 7 bases and J by 3 bases, leaving 12 bases between them. CDR1 and CDR2 (germline): LGHDT, YNNKEL (reference sequence). The CDR3 totals 14 residues. The CDR3 DNA sequence: TGTGCCAGCATGATTAAGCGGGACACCGGGGAGCTGTTTTTT. Translated, it gives CASMIKRDTGELFF.

In this sample, this clonotype turned up many times. A library prepared for alpha chains yielded this beta chain as an off-target read; its size is of little meaning. CDR3 DNA sequence: TGTGCCAGCAGTTACGGCCAGAGCTTGGGAGCCTACGAGCAGTACTTC. Its protein is CASSYGQSLGAYEQYF. The rearrangement links TRBV6-2 or TRBV6-3 to TRBJ2-7; a possible D gene is TRBD2 (5 bases). The germline V gene has CDR1 MNHEY and CDR2 SVGEGT. The CDR3 is 16 residues long. V shed 2 bases and J shed 2 bases, with 16 bases lying between them.

This clonotype occurred many times. Because this beta chain is a stray read in a library intended to capture alpha chains, its abundance should not be given much weight. This chain uses TRBV27 with TRBJ2-7, with D perhaps matching TRBD2 (6 bases). Trimming left V 7 bases short and J 2 bases short, with 24 bases between. This CDR3 comprises 17 residues. Germline V lookup: CDR1 MNHEY, CDR2 SMNVEV (reference sequence). The CDR3 DNA reads TGTGCCAGCACCCAACCCAAATGGGGGAGGCCCGCCTACGAGCAGTACTTC. Protein: CASTQPKWGRPAYEQYF.

This clonotype came up many times. As an off-target read in a library built for alpha chains, this beta chain has a frequency of little significance. The CDR3 protein is CASSSRDTGLNSPLHF. Written as DNA, the CDR3 is TGTGCCAGCTCATCCCGGGACACGGGCTTAAATTCACCCCTCCACTTT. The V call is TRBV18, the J call TRBJ1-6; weak D call: TRBD1 (6 bases). The CDR3 runs 16 residues. V gave up 5 bases and J gave up 7 bases, with 18 bases separating them. CDR1 KGHSH and CDR2 LQKENI come from the germline V gene.

Only one count was recorded for this clonotype. Within a library made for alpha chains, this beta chain is off target, and its count is uninformative. The chain has TRBV12-3 or TRBV12-4 and TRBJ2-7, with a possible D match to TRBD1 (6 bases). The CDR3 spans 14 residues. With 5 bases removed from V and 4 bases from J, the gap between germline ends came to 15 bases. CDR3 sequence (DNA): TGTGCCAGCAGTCCCGACAGGAGCCGGTACGAGCAGTACTTC. It encodes CASSPDRSRYEQYF.

This clonotype was recorded many times. This beta chain was picked up by a library intended for alpha chains and is off target, so its count carries little meaning. V gene TRBV12-3 or TRBV12-4 combines with J gene TRBJ2-7, with D uncertain. CDR3 size: 13 residues. The germline V and J ends were trimmed by 6 bases and 0 bases, with 9 bases remaining between them. The CDR3, as DNA: TGTGCCAGCAGATCAAGCCACTCCTACGAGCAGTACTTC. This codes for CASRSSHSYEQYF.

This clonotype is judged medium-sized. This beta chain is a stray sequence in a library constructed for alpha chains; its clone size is not meaningful. The chain recombines TRBV7-2 with TRBJ1-3; unclear D gene. This CDR3 comprises 14 residues. Germline V gene data show CDR1 as SGHTA and CDR2 as FQGNSA. V was cut by 6 bases and J by 1 base, with 10 bases left in between. CDR3: CASSQGLSGNTIYF. CDR3 coding DNA: TGTGCCAGCAGTCAAGGGTTATCTGGAAACACCATATATTTT.

This clonotype was picked up many times. This beta chain appears as a stray read in a library generated for alpha chains; its size is not informative. The gene calls are TRBV20-1 and TRBJ2-5; maybe TRBD2 (5 bases). Germline-derived CDR1 and CDR2 are DFQATT and SNEGSKA (reference sequence). CDR3 length equals 16 residues. Between the trimmed V and J ends, which lost 6 bases and 0 bases, there was a span of 20 bases. The CDR3 DNA sequence: TGCAGTGCGATAAGAATTTTTTCGGGAAACCAAGAGACCCAGTACTTC. Encoded protein: CSAIRIFSGNQETQYF.

A remark on this clonotype: This may be a read error: a much more frequent sequence differs by one nucleotide. The library was designed around alpha chains, so this beta chain is a stray read whose abundance carries little weight. The gene calls are TRBV5-1 and TRBJ2-7; D gene unclear. CDR1 SGHRS and CDR2 YFSETQ come from the germline V gene. This CDR3 is 12 amino acids long. V lost 2 bases and J lost 6, with 9 bases in between. The chain's CDR3 is CASSLGTLEQYF. CDR3 nucleotides: TGCGCCAGCAGCTTAGGTACTCTCGAGCAGTACTTC.

This clonotype was detected many times. With the library built for alpha chains, this beta chain is off target and its frequency is not meaningful. This chain joins TRBV20-1 and TRBJ2-3; TRBD2 matches 11 bases. In germline, CDR1 is DFQATT, CDR2 SNEGSKA (reference sequence). Trimming took 2 bases from V and 5 from J; bases not matched to a gene: 3. This CDR3 is built from 14 residues. The CDR3 region is CSARNLAGGDTQYF. As DNA, the CDR3 is TGCAGTGCTAGAAACCTAGCGGGAGGAGATACGCAGTATTTT.

The sample holds a few counts of this clonotype. This beta chain lies outside the target of a library built for alpha chains; its clone size means little. The V gene is TRBV7-8, the J gene TRBJ2-7, with D possibly being TRBD2 (6 bases). This CDR3 is 16 amino acids long. V gave up 2 bases and J gave up 0 bases, with 14 bases separating them. Germline CDR1 is SGHVS and CDR2 is FQNEAQ. CDR3 DNA: TGTGCCAGCAGCTTACAGTGGGATAGCGGCTCCTACGAGCAGTACTTC. Encoded protein: CASSLQWDSGSYEQYF.

Ten or more counts support this clonotype. This beta chain is an off-target read within a library intended for alpha chains, so its frequency means little. The chain uses TRBV7-3 and TRBJ2-2; D gene ambiguous. Trimming cost V 5 bases and J 4 bases, with 8 bases left between them. Germline V CDR1 and CDR2: SGHTA, FQGTGA. The length of the CDR3 is 13 residues. CDR3 sequence: CASSLLPTGELFF. CDR3 coding DNA: TGTGCCAGCAGCCTCCTTCCCACCGGGGAGCTGTTTTTT.

Many counts were recorded for this clonotype. A read error may explain this, as a much larger clone is one base away. In a library made to pick up alpha chains, this beta chain is a stray read with a size that means little. This chain links TRBV20-1 with TRBJ2-2; 8 bases fit TRBD1. The junction had 7 bases not matched to a gene; V was cut back by 6 bases and J by 4 bases. There are 14 residues in the CDR3. CDR1 is DFQATT, CDR2 SNEGSKA, per germline (reference sequence). CDR3 DNA: TGCAGTGCCATTTCACAGGGGGGCACCGGGGAGCTGTTTTTT. It codes for CSAISQGGTGELFF.

At least ten counts were recorded for this clonotype. Since the library was made to target alpha chains, this beta chain is a stray read and its abundance is not meaningful. The chain employs TRBV29-1 and TRBJ2-7, with 8 bases that match TRBD2. The CDR3 totals 14 residues. V shed 3 bases and J 0 bases; nucleotides not matched to a gene: 4. The V gene's germline CDR1 is SQVTM and CDR2 ANQGSEA. The CDR3 bases are TGCAGCGTTGAGGTCAGCGGGGGCTCCTACGAGCAGTACTTC. Its protein is CSVEVSGGSYEQYF.

This clonotype occurred many times. As an off-target read in a library built for alpha chains, this beta chain has a frequency of little significance. The chain combines TRBV10-3 with TRBJ1-2, with D possibly TRBD1 on 6 matching bases. The germline V gene has CDR1 ENHRY and CDR2 SYGVKD. V dropped 2 bases and J dropped 3 bases, with 10 bases sitting between them. CDR3 length equals 14 residues. The chain's CDR3 is CAISERGVDYGYTF. CDR3 coding DNA: TGTGCCATCAGTGAGAGGGGGGTTGACTATGGCTACACCTTC.

In its sample, this clonotype was seen many times. As an off-target read in a library built for alpha chains, this beta chain has a frequency of little significance. This chain uses TRBV5-1 with TRBJ1-5; 11 bases fit TRBD1. V was clipped by 4 bases and J by 3 bases; unmatched bases: 6. There are 16 residues in the CDR3. Germline V gene sequence: CDR1 SGHRS, CDR2 YFSETQ. CDR3 bases: TGCGCCAGCAGCCCGGGGACAGGGGGGTTCAATCAGCCCCAGCATTTT. As protein: CASSPGTGGFNQPQHF.

This clonotype was seen ten or more times. This beta chain came through as a stray read in a library set up for alpha chains, and its size says little. The chain joins TRBV12-3 or TRBV12-4 to TRBJ2-2, with TRBD2 matching 8 bases. The CDR3 runs 16 residues. Trimming removed 3 bases from V and 3 bases from J; junction bases left unmatched: 6. DNA of the CDR3: TGTGCCAGCAGTTTCCGTACTAGCGGTGACACCGGGGAGCTGTTTTTT. This codes for CASSFRTSGDTGELFF.

This clonotype was seen many times. Within a library made for alpha chains, this beta chain is off target, and its count is uninformative. V usage is TRBV2 and J usage is TRBJ2-7; D is perhaps TRBD2 (5 bases). Trimming removed 5 bases at V and 4 bases at J, with 9 bases between. In germline, CDR1 is SNHLY, CDR2 FYNNEI. The CDR3 consists of 12 residues. This chain's CDR3 is CASSRSGYEQYF. The CDR3, as DNA: TGTGCCAGCAGTAGGAGCGGTTACGAGCAGTACTTC.

This clonotype was found many times. This beta chain lies outside the target of a library built for alpha chains; its clone size means little. CDR3 loop: CATSLAGADEQFF. The CDR3 nucleotides are TGTGCCACCAGTTTAGCGGGAGCTGATGAGCAGTTCTTC. The chain couples TRBV15 to TRBJ2-1; 9 bases match TRBD2. This CDR3 spans 13 amino acids. Germline V lookup: CDR1 LNHNV, CDR2 YYDKDF (reference sequence). The V and J ends lost 6 bases and 8 bases, in that order; junction bases with no gene match: 5.

This clonotype was counted ten times or more. Since it is a stray read in a library aimed at alpha chains, this beta chain has a size that is not meaningful. The chain employs TRBV12-3 or TRBV12-4 and TRBJ1-2; D is ambiguous. Deletions cut 5 bases from V and 8 bases from J, with 21 bases between. The CDR3 runs to 15 residues. The CDR3 is CASSLPPVRLEGYTF. DNA of the CDR3: TGTGCCAGCAGTCTACCACCCGTGAGGTTGGAGGGCTACACCTTC.

In its sample, this clonotype was seen many times. This beta chain is a stray read from a library made for alpha chains; its abundance is not meaningful. The rearrangement uses TRBV3-1 and TRBJ2-7; D call uncertain. Trimming removed 4 bases from V and 4 bases from J, with 11 bases in between. Germline loops: CDR1 LGHDT, CDR2 YNNKEL (reference sequence). The CDR3 length is 13 residues. The CDR3: CASSLHLGYEQYF. CDR3 nucleotide sequence: TGTGCCAGCAGCCTACATCTGGGGTACGAGCAGTACTTC.

This clonotype was found many times. A library prepared for alpha chains yielded this beta chain as an off-target read; its size is of little meaning. This chain joins TRBV27 and TRBJ2-2, with 7 nucleotides matching TRBD1. The CDR3 totals 16 residues. In germline, CDR1 is MNHEY, CDR2 SMNVEV (reference sequence). V dropped 5 bases and J dropped 3; count of bases not matched to a gene: 9. CDR3 protein: CASSPMTGFDTGELFF. Written as DNA, the CDR3 is TGTGCCAGCAGTCCAATGACAGGGTTCGACACCGGGGAGCTGTTTTTT.

This clonotype was recorded many times. This beta chain was picked up by a library intended for alpha chains and is off target, so its count carries little meaning. This chain links TRBV6-2 or TRBV6-3 with TRBJ2-3, with D possibly matching TRBD2 (5 bases). The CDR3 spans 17 residues. V was cut by 7 bases and J by 7 bases, with 27 bases left in between. The germline V gene has CDR1 MNHEY and CDR2 SVGEGT. This CDR3 is CASKSGSRAVDGNTQYF. The CDR3, as DNA: TGTGCCAGCAAGTCCGGGTCTCGAGCGGTCGACGGTAATACGCAGTATTTT.

This clonotype occurred many times. Being off target in a library aimed at alpha chains, this beta chain has a size of little meaning. The chain couples TRBV5-1 to TRBJ1-3; D is unresolved. Germline V gene data show CDR1 as SGHRS and CDR2 as YFSETQ. The ends were cut back, 0 bases at V and 4 bases at J, with 8 bases in the middle. The CDR3 contains 14 residues. Written as DNA, the CDR3 is TGCGCCAGCAGCTTGGGTGCAGGCGGAAACACCATATATTTT. Its translation: CASSLGAGGNTIYF.

This clonotype was seen repeatedly, ten times or more. Little can be read into the size of this beta chain, an off-target read in a library designed for alpha chains. The rearrangement links TRBV2 to TRBJ2-7, with 13 bases matching TRBD2. Germline V lookup: CDR1 SNHLY, CDR2 FYNNEI. V lost 6 bases and J lost 7; bases outside the gene matches: 6. The CDR3 spans 14 residues. The CDR3: CASRGLAGTSEQYF. DNA for the CDR3: TGTGCCAGCAGGGGACTAGCGGGAACTTCAGAGCAGTACTTC.

This clonotype was recorded at least ten times. For a library built for alpha chains, this beta chain is a stray read; little rests on its size. This chain links TRBV12-3 or TRBV12-4 with TRBJ2-1; the D gene is possibly TRBD2 (6 bases). The CDR3 runs 15 residues. V lost 2 bases, J lost 8 bases, and 16 bases lay in between. The CDR3 here is CASSLLGGIYYEQFF. The CDR3 coding sequence is TGTGCCAGCAGTTTATTGGGCGGGATCTATTATGAGCAGTTCTTC.

This clonotype was seen at least ten times. This beta chain is an unintended read in a library built for alpha chains; its size means little. V is TRBV7-2 and J is TRBJ2-1, with 8 bases that match TRBD2. The CDR3 covers 14 residues. The ends lost 5 bases at V and 4 bases at J; junction bases unmatched: 4. Germline V gene lookup returns CDR1 SGHTA and CDR2 FQGNSA. This CDR3 reads CASSPGLEYNEQFF. The CDR3 bases are TGTGCCAGCAGCCCGGGACTAGAATACAATGAGCAGTTCTTC.

This clonotype was seen many times. This beta chain is an off-target read within a library intended for alpha chains, so its frequency means little. The chain couples TRBV3-1 to TRBJ1-5; D ambiguous. Trimming removed 0 bases from V and 6 bases from J, with 9 bases in between. The CDR3 totals 14 residues. Germline V lookup: CDR1 LGHDT, CDR2 YNNKEL (reference sequence). The CDR3, as DNA: TGTGCCAGCAGCCAAGATATGACCCGTCAGCCCCAGCATTTT. Residues: CASSQDMTRQPQHF. Full variable domain (outside the CDR3, taken from reference TRBV3-1 and TRBJ1-5): DTAVSQTPKYLVTQMGNDKSIKCEQNLGHDTMYWYKQDSKKFLKIMFSYNNKELIINETVPNRFSPKSPDKAHLNLHINSLELGDSAVYFCASSQDMTRQPQHFGDGTRLSIL.

This clonotype occurred many times. A library made for alpha chains picked up this beta chain off target, so its size means little. The gene calls are TRBV10-3 and TRBJ1-1; 9 bases line up with TRBD1. Germline V gene lookup returns CDR1 ENHRY and CDR2 SYGVKD. The CDR3 sequence is 16 residues long. After removal of 2 bases from V and 10 bases from J, the junction contained 14 bases not matched to a gene. CDR3 residues: CAISEPSTGGGSRAFF. CDR3 nucleotide sequence: TGTGCCATCAGTGAGCCGAGTACAGGGGGCGGGAGTCGAGCTTTCTTT.